Listed below are T cell receptor beta chains from one sample, sequenced in a study of T cell responses to AZD1222 COVID-19 vaccine. Repertoires were generated with immunoSEQ multiplex PCR, while TCRdb's copy carries only in-frame clones and drops some. Of about 150,000 clones listed, 80% to 90% are singletons. The sample was peripheral blood, taken on day 0 of AZD1222 vaccination. The source is an adult in good health. The CDR3 runs from the conserved cysteine through the conserved F or W. D genes are given only for firm matches. Size tells how often a clone was seen (once, few, many) or the class of an expanded clone, and some rows leave it out.

>TRBD1|TRBV19|-|TRBJ1-4
TGTGCCAGTAGTATGGGGGACAGGGGAGGTGAAAAACTGTTTTTT
CASSMGDRGGEKLFF
>TRBD1|TRBV6-5|few|TRBJ1-2
TGTGCCAGCAGGGATGCAGCAGGGGGTAGCTATGGCTACACCTTC
CASRDAAGGSYGYTF
>-|TRBV19|-|TRBJ1-1
TGTGCCACCCGTGGGGGTGGGGTGAACACTGAAGCTTTCTTT
CATRGGGVNTEAFF
>-|TRBV28|-|TRBJ1-1
TGTGCCAGCAGCCAACCGACAGGCGGCACTGAAGCTTTCTTT
CASSQPTGGTEAFF
>TRBD2|TRBV13|-|TRBJ2-7
TGTGCCAGCAGTAACGGGAGGAGGGTCGAGGGATGGCAGTACTTC
CASSNGRRVEGWQYF
>-|TRBV11-2|-|TRBJ1-2
TGTGCCAGCAGCTTAGATATGACCTCGGGCTACACCTTC
CASSLDMTSGYTF
>TRBD1|TRBV9|-|TRBJ1-4
TGTGCCAGCAGTCAAGGACAGGGAACTAATGAAAAACTGTTTTTT
CASSQGQGTNEKLFF
>-|TRBV6-4|-|TRBJ1-2
TGTGCCAGCAGTGATCCGGGTTCCGGTGGCTACACCTTC
CASSDPGSGGYTF
>-|TRBV7-9|-|TRBJ2-7
TGTGCCAGCAGCTTAATCGGCGCCGAGCAGTACTTC
CASSLIGAEQYF
>TRBD1|TRBV20-1|-|TRBJ2-1
TGCAGTGGCTACGCCGGGACAGGGGAGTTCTTC
CSGYAGTGEFF
>-|TRBV10-3|-|TRBJ1-5
TGTGCCATCAGTGTTGAGGGGACTAGCAATCAGCCCCAGCATTTT
CAISVEGTSNQPQHF
>-|TRBV21-1|once|TRBJ1-4
TGTGCCAGCATTCGGGGGACTTCAACTAATGAAAAACTGTTTTTT
CASIRGTSTNEKLFF
>-|TRBV7-2|-|TRBJ1-1
TGTGCCAGCAGCCTAGTAGGGGGGGACACTGAAGCTTTCTTT
CASSLVGGDTEAFF
>-|TRBV28|once|TRBJ2-7
TGTGCCAGCACCAAAGTCGCCGACTACGAGCAGTACTTC
CASTKVADYEQYF
>TRBD2|TRBV29-1|-|TRBJ2-7
TGCAGCGTTGAACCCGCCGGGGCGGGAGGCTCATCGGGGCAGTACTTC
CSVEPAGAGGSSGQYF
>TRBD2|TRBV10-2|-|TRBJ2-1
TGCGCCAGCAGTGATTCGGGGCTAGCGGGAGTGCAGTTCTTC
CASSDSGLAGVQFF
>TRBD2|TRBV18|-|TRBJ2-1
TGTGCCAGCTCACCATGGACGGGAGGGCCCCGCGATGAGCAGTTCTTC
CASSPWTGGPRDEQFF
>-|TRBV11-3|once|TRBJ2-1
TGTGCCAGCAGCATTAGCGGCAGCTCCTACAATGAGCAGTTCTTC
CASSISGSSYNEQFF
>-|TRBV5-1|-|TRBJ1-1
TGCGCCAGCAGCTCTGTAGGCGGGGACACTGAAGCTTTCTTT
CASSSVGGDTEAFF
>-|TRBV12-3/TRBV12-4|-|TRBJ2-7
TGTGCCAGCCAGGGGGGCTACGAGCAGTACTTC
CASQGGYEQYF
>TRBD2|TRBV19|-|TRBJ2-1
TGTGCCAGTAGTATTTTGACTAGCGGGAGGGGTAATGAGCAGTTCTTC
CASSILTSGRGNEQFF
>-|TRBV19|-|TRBJ1-2
TGTGCCAGTAGTATGAGGGATGGCTATGGCTACACCTTC
CASSMRDGYGYTF
>-|TRBV7-8|-|TRBJ2-7
TGTGCCAGCAGCCCGGACATTTACGAGCAGTACTTC
CASSPDIYEQYF
>TRBD2|TRBV19|-|TRBJ2-3
TGTGCCAGTAGTATGGCTAGCGGATATACAGATACGCAGTATTTT
CASSMASGYTDTQYF
>-|TRBV6-2/TRBV6-3|-|TRBJ1-4
TGTGCCAGCAGTTATGAAGGAAGCGCTAATGAAAAACTGTTTTTT
CASSYEGSANEKLFF
>TRBD1|TRBV5-1|-|TRBJ2-7
TGCGCCAGCAGAAGGACAGGGGGGTCCTACGAGCAGTACTTC
CASRRTGGSYEQYF
>-|TRBV6-5|-|TRBJ2-7
TGTGCCAGCCTGCGGGGATTGGGCTACGAGCAGTACTTC
CASLRGLGYEQYF
>-|TRBV2|-|TRBJ1-1
TGTGCCAGTAGGGGTCCGAACACTGAAGCTTTCTTT
CASRGPNTEAFF
>TRBD1|TRBV6-1|-|TRBJ1-3
TGTGCCAGCAGTGAAGACAGGGGACATGGAAACACCATATATTTT
CASSEDRGHGNTIYF
>-|TRBV4-3|-|TRBJ1-6
TGCGCCAGCAGCCAAGCAGGCAGAGGATATAATTCACCCCTCCACTTT
CASSQAGRGYNSPLHF
>-|TRBV5-1|-|TRBJ1-4
TGCGCCAGCAACCCAGGGGTGACGGTCCTTAATGAAAAACTGTTTTTT
CASNPGVTVLNEKLFF
>-|TRBV6-5|-|TRBJ1-2
TGTGCCAGCATCTTACAGACTAACTATGGCTACACCTTC
CASILQTNYGYTF
>-|TRBV28|-|TRBJ1-1
TGTGCCAGCAGTCCCCTGGGCGGGGGGAACACTGAAGCTTTCTTT
CASSPLGGGNTEAFF
>-|TRBV9|-|TRBJ1-1
TGTGCCAGCAGCGGTGGGTATGAAGCTTTCTTT
CASSGGYEAFF
>TRBD2|TRBV3-1/TRBV3-2|-|TRBJ2-3
TGTGCCAGCAGCCCTTTAGCGGGAGGGCGGACAGATACGCAGTATTTT
CASSPLAGGRTDTQYF
>TRBD1|TRBV19|-|TRBJ2-2
TGTGCCAGTATCCCGAGCCAGGGGGCGAACACCGGGGAGCTGTTTTTT
CASIPSQGANTGELFF
>-|TRBV27|-|TRBJ2-3
TGTGCCAGCAGCTCCCTAGCAGATACGCAGTATTTT
CASSSLADTQYF
>TRBD2|TRBV6-1|-|TRBJ2-3
TGTGCCAGCAGTGGACTAGCGGGGGGGCCAGATACGCAGTATTTT
CASSGLAGGPDTQYF
>-|TRBV6-2/TRBV6-3|once|TRBJ2-1
TGTGCCAGCAGTTATCAACTCCTTGCGAGCTCCTACAATGAGCAGTTCTTC
CASSYQLLASSYNEQFF
>-|TRBV2|-|TRBJ1-1
TGTGCCAGCAGTGCGGCAGGATCGGTCACTGAAGCTTTCTTT
CASSAAGSVTEAFF
>-|TRBV6-4|-|TRBJ1-1
TGTGCCAGCAGTGACTCGGCGGGCACTGAAGCTTTCTTT
CASSDSAGTEAFF
>TRBD1|TRBV7-2|-|TRBJ1-4
TGTGCCAGCAGCTTACCCCAGGACAGGATTAATGAAAAACTGTTTTTT
CASSLPQDRINEKLFF
>TRBD1|TRBV25-1|-|TRBJ1-6
TGTGCCAGCAGTGGATGGACAGGGGAAGGGTCACCCCTCCACTTT
CASSGWTGEGSPLHF
>-|TRBV6-5|-|TRBJ1-2
TGTGCCAGCAGTTACTCGACACTATATGGCTACACCTTC
CASSYSTLYGYTF
>-|TRBV30|-|TRBJ1-1
TGTGCCTGGTCAATGAACACTGAAGCTTTCTTT
CAWSMNTEAFF
>-|TRBV19|-|TRBJ1-2
TGTGCCAGTAGTATAGCGGAGGGATCCTATGGCTACACCTTC
CASSIAEGSYGYTF
>-|TRBV3-1/TRBV3-2|-|TRBJ2-3
TGTGCCAGCAGCCAAAGAGGGGGGACAGATACGCAGTATTTT
CASSQRGGTDTQYF
>-|TRBV7-9|-|TRBJ1-3
TGTGCCAGCACCTTCATGGCGGCAAGCTCTGGAAACACCATATATTTT
CASTFMAASSGNTIYF
>TRBD1|TRBV6-5|-|TRBJ1-2
TGTGCCAGCAGTATAATACAGGGGAAGGGTGGCTACACCTTC
CASSIIQGKGGYTF
>-|TRBV19|few|TRBJ1-1
TGTGCCAGTAGTATGCACAGAGAGAACACTGAAGCTTTCTTT
CASSMHRENTEAFF
>TRBD2|TRBV3-1/TRBV3-2|once|TRBJ2-1
TGTGCCAGCAGCCAAGAATTTAGGCGGGGGGGAGAAAGTAATGAGCAGTTCTTC
CASSQEFRRGGESNEQFF
>TRBD2|TRBV18|-|TRBJ2-7
TGTGCCAGCTCACCCGGGACTAGCGGCTACGAGCAGTACTTC
CASSPGTSGYEQYF
>TRBD1|TRBV18|-|TRBJ1-1
TGTGCCAGCTCACCACGACGGGGACAGGGGGACACTGAAGCTTTCTTT
CASSPRRGQGDTEAFF
>-|TRBV2|once|TRBJ2-7
TGTGCCAGCAGAATTGGGGGGGCCTGGAGCTCCTACGAGCAGTACTTC
CASRIGGAWSSYEQYF
>-|TRBV7-9|-|TRBJ2-5
TGTGCCAGCAGCTTAGCTCCGGGCAGGCAAGAGACCCAGTACTTC
CASSLAPGRQETQYF